Sequencing of this TCR beta chain was carried out in a study of blood T cell repertoires in COVID-19. Study-wide background: T cells, B-cell-depleted T cells, or PBMCs provided the cDNA or gDNA that served as material.

Source study methods: Estimation of nucleated cell counts relied on the amplification of reference gene primers. Sequencing was performed with immunoSEQ multiplex PCR; in TCRdb, only in-frame clones are kept and a portion is missing. That table supplies the V and J calls and clone size; D and trimming were determined from the DNA. This table has about 160,000 clones, approximately 80% appearing once. CDR1 and CDR2 from the germline V gene are MNHEY and SVGEGT. The CDR3 spans 15 residues. Germline trimming cut 5 bases from V and 8 bases from J; bases unmatched to any gene: 12. The chain has TRBV6-2 or TRBV6-3 and TRBJ1-1, with 9 bases aligning to TRBD1. This clonotype was sampled from a human donor in a cohort sampled during active COVID-19. The sequencing sample was made of peripheral blood. CDR3 nucleotides: TGTGCCAGCAGTCCCCTCTTACAGGGGGCCACGGAAGCTTTCTTT. Its protein is CASSPLLQGATEAFF.